This passage covers 12 T cell receptor beta chains from one sample sequenced in a study of blood T cells in healthy people across ages (dated by TCRdb to between 2015 and 2016). Receptor amplification or capture employed 5' RACE. The data were produced on an Illumina HiSeq 2500. The second PCR ran for roughly 6 to 11 cycles and used a J-beta primer mix along with a sample-barcoded 5' primer. TCRdb reprocessing: public reads trimmed at Q25 with fastp, clones called with MiXCR, in-frame beta chains kept. Rows with a matching CDR3 protein are joined into one entry that keeps the most common DNA and genes. Recorded for this sample are just under 900,000 distinct CDR3 sequences; 29% of them occurred a single time. Together, the top ten hold roughly 17% of the sample. The sequenced sample was blood. These receptors were taken from a woman older than 75 in good health.

This clonotype appeared a few times. The chain couples TRBV7-2 to TRBJ2-5; a weak D match, TRBD2 (5 bases). Germline loops: CDR1 SGHTA, CDR2 FQGNSA. This CDR3 has 16 amino acids. The V end was cut by 2 bases, the J end by 3 bases, with 16 bases between. Here the CDR3 reads CASSLISGIGEETQYF. The CDR3 region has the DNA TGTGCCAGCAGCTTAATATCCGGGATTGGAGAAGAGACCCAGTACTTC.

This clonotype was recorded many times. This may be a read error: a much more frequent sequence differs by one nucleotide. The V and J genes are TRBV10-3 and TRBJ2-5; 10 nucleotides match TRBD2. Germline V gene sequence: CDR1 ENHRY, CDR2 SYGVKD. CDR3 length: 13 residues. Trimming took 7 bases from V and 11 from J; bases not matched to a gene: 10. CDR3 sequence (DNA): TGTGCCATCATGAGCGGGGGGGACAATGAGCAGTACTTC. This translates into CAIMSGGDNEQYF.

This chain links TRBV6-4 with TRBJ2-3, with 11 positions matching TRBD2. The junction had 7 bases not matched to a gene; V was cut back by 6 bases and J by 5 bases. The CDR3 spans 15 residues. The germline CDR1 and CDR2 sequences are MRHNA and SNTAGT. The CDR3 loop is CASSQLAGAEDTQYF. The CDR3 DNA follows: TGTGCCAGCAGCCAACTAGCGGGAGCCGAAGATACGCAGTATTTT.

Concerning this clonotype: One end of the junction does not line up with germline, which may come from a read error. J is TRBJ2-3 and V is TRBV18, with D tentatively TRBD1 (5 bases). The germline gives CDR1 KGHSH, CDR2 LQKENI. This CDR3 has 14 residues. The CDR3 region is CVSSMTASTDTQYF. The DNA for the CDR3 is TGTGTCAGCTCAATGACAGCTAGCACAGATACGCAGTATTTT. The full variable domain, in which reference TRBV18 and TRBJ2-3 provide the parts outside the CDR3, is NAGVMQNPRHLVRRRGQEARLRCSPMKGHSHVYWYRQLPEEGLKFMVYLQKENIIDESGMPKERFSAEFPKEGPSILRIQQVVRGDSAAYFCVSSMTASTDTQYFGPGTRLTVL.

This clonotype was seen ten or more times. The genes are TRBV12-3 or TRBV12-4 and TRBJ2-3, with D tentatively TRBD1 (5 bases). The CDR3 spans 15 residues. V lost 6 bases and J 0 bases, leaving 13 bases between the germline ends. The CDR3 nucleotides are TGTGCCAGCAGCCGTCGACAGCCTAGCACAGATACGCAGTATTTT. Protein product: CASSRRQPSTDTQYF.

On this clonotype: This could be a read error, since a much larger clone is one nucleotide away. The chain employs TRBV2 and TRBJ2-3, with 8 nucleotides matching TRBD1. J was trimmed by 4 bases and V by 3 bases; bases with no gene match: 3. From germline, CDR1 is SNHLY and CDR2 FYNNEI. The CDR3 loop spans 14 amino acids. CDR3 nucleotide sequence: TGTGCCAGCAGTGACCAGGGGGCCGCAGATACGCAGTATTTT. It translates to CASSDQGAADTQYF.

V and J are TRBV15 and TRBJ1-1; D not certain. V shed 0 bases and J shed 8 bases, with 10 bases lying between them. CDR3 length equals 13 residues. The V gene's germline CDR1 is LNHNV and CDR2 YYDKDF (reference sequence). The CDR3 loop reads CATSRDLAGEAFF. The CDR3 nucleotides read TGTGCCACCAGCAGAGATTTAGCGGGGGAAGCTTTCTTT.

The table lists this clonotype with many counts. J is TRBJ1-6 and V is TRBV20-1; D possibly corresponds to TRBD1 (5 bases). This CDR3 is 15 amino acids long. V gave up 0 bases and J gave up 1 base, with 7 bases separating them. Germline CDR1 is DFQATT and CDR2 is SNEGSKA (reference sequence). CDR3 coding DNA: TGCAGTGCTAGAGATCGGGGGTCCTATAATTCACCCCTCCACTTT. This translates into CSARDRGSYNSPLHF.

This clonotype has ten or more counts. V and J are TRBV30 and TRBJ2-4; a weak D match, TRBD1 (6 bases). Per germline, CDR1 GTSNPN and CDR2 SVGIG (reference sequence). Trimming left V 2 bases short and J 0 bases short, with 11 bases between. This CDR3 contains 15 residues. CDR3 region: CAWSSRGLAKNIQYF. CDR3 in DNA: TGTGCCTGGAGTAGCAGGGGTCTAGCCAAAAACATTCAGTACTTC.

This clonotype appeared a few times. The chain has TRBV20-1 and TRBJ2-1, with TRBD2 identical over 10 bases. V lost 6 bases and J lost 9; bases outside the gene matches: 11. Germline V gene sequence: CDR1 DFQATT, CDR2 SNEGSKA (reference sequence). This CDR3 is 14 amino acids long. The DNA of the CDR3 is TGCAGTGCAAATCTAGCGGGAGTAGGGGGTGAGCAGTTCTTC. This gives the protein CSANLAGVGGEQFF.

This clonotype was counted many times. J is TRBJ2-1 and V is TRBV29-1; tentative D call: TRBD1 (6 bases). The V gene's germline CDR1 is SQVTM and CDR2 ANQGSEA. The CDR3 runs 15 residues. The V gene lost 5 bases and the J gene lost 0 bases, with 14 bases spanning the gap. The CDR3 spells CSVPEQGSSYNEQFF. The CDR3, as DNA: TGCAGCGTTCCTGAACAGGGCAGCTCCTACAATGAGCAGTTCTTC.

This chain links TRBV5-1 with TRBJ2-5, with 8 positions matching TRBD2. The CDR3 has 19 amino acids. The germline V gene has CDR1 SGHRS and CDR2 YFSETQ. After removal of 0 bases from V and 4 bases from J, the junction contained 17 bases not matched to a gene. The CDR3 loop reads CASSLVGVVAGPGGETQYF. CDR3 sequence (DNA): TGCGCCAGCAGCTTGGTCGGAGTGGTAGCGGGACCTGGGGGAGAGACCCAGTACTTC.